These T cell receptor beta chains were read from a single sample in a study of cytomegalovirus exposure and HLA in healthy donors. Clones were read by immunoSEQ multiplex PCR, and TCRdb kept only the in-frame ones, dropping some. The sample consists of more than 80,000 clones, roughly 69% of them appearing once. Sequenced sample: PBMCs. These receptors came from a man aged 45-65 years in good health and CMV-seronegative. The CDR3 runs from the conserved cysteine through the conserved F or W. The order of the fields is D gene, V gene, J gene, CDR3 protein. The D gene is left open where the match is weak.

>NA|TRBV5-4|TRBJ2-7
CASTKQGFDEQYF
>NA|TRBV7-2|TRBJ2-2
CASSLDRTLENTGELFF
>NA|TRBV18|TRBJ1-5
CASSPPEGSNQPQHF
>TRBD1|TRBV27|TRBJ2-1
CASSQMIRQGDEQFF
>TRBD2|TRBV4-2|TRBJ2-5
CASSQGGSGVLQETQYF
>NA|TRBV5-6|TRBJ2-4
CASSLGGRAKNIQYF
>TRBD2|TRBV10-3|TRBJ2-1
CAISANPGTSSHNEQFF
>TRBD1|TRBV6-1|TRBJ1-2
CAISRQGYNYGYTF
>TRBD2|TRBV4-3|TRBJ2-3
CASSQDRVLAGSPDTQYF
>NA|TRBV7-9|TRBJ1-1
CASSLFGDTEAFF
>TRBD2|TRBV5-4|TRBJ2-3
CASSISGGAETQYF
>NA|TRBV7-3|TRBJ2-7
CASSLLPGPYEQYF
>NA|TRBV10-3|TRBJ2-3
CAISDLTTGASTDTQYF
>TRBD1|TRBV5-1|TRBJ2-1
CASSVQGVAYNEQFF
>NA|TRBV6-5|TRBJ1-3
CASRQISGNTIYF
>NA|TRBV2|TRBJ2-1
CASKDSRDAEQFF
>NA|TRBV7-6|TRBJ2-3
CASSLAGARDTQYF
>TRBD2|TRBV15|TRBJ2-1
CATPLAGGRNEQFF
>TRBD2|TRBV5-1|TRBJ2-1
CASSPLVAGPYNEQFF
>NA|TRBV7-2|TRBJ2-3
CASSLSGSSTDTQYF
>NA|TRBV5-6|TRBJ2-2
CASSTLGDTGELFF
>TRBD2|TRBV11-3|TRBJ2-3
CASSLLAGVGTDTQYF
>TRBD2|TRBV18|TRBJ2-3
CASSAFSGGIRDTQYF
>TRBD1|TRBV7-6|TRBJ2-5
CASSTPLGTGEQETQYF
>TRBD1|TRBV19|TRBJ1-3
CASVDRTSGNTIYF
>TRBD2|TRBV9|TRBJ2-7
CASSVASGGADEQYF
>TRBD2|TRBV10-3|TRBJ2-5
CAIPGLAGQETQYF
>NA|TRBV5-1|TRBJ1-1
CASSRGSVGRDTEAFF
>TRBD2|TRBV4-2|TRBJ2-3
CASSPDPSGDTQYF
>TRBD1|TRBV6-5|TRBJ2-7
CASSWTGGNEQYF
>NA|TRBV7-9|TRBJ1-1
CASSLQQGTEAFF
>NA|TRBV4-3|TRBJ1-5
CASSQDHRVDQPQHF
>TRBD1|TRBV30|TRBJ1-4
CAWSGQGTAFF
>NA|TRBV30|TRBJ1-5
CAWSRRGIGNQPQHF
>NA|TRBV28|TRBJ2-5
CASSLPGETGETQYF
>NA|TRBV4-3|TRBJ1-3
CASSRTQGPGNTIYF
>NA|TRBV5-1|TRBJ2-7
CASSLVRGAAYEQYF
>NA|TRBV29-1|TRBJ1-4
CSGKSATNEKLFF
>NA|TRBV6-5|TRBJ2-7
CASSYSPDSYEQYF
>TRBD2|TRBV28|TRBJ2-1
CASSLGRGGLYNEQFF
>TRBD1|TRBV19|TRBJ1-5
CASSIRDSVQEQPQHF
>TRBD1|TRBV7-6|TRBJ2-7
CASSLRQGAIYEQYF
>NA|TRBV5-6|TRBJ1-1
CASSLYTEAFF
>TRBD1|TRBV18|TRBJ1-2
CASSPGQDYGYTF
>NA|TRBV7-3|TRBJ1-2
CASSLLGGDGYTF
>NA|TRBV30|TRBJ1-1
CAWSVYGGTANTEAFF
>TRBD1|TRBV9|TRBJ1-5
CASSAQGVEQPQHF
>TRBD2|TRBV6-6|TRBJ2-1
CASGTSGNEQFF
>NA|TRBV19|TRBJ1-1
CASSIRGGASTEAFF
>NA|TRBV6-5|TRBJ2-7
CASSPRRGYEQYF
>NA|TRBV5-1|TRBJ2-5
CASRDIGYATQYF
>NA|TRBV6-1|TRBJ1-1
CASSEEPGAEAFF